Described below is a single T cell receptor (beta chain) sequence and its context. Its specificity is not known. Trimming removed 5 bases at V and 8 bases at J, with 18 bases between. This CDR3 has 14 residues. This record belongs to a study of human T cells and chemical hapten exposure. Whole-study findings and limits: Significantly greater numbers of large CDR3 similarity clusters came from expanded TCRs than from controls.

Under the authors' procedure: There were a median of around 96,000 TCRs per sample, with a range from roughly 20,000 to 690,600. MiXCR, run by TCRdb on the RACE reads, gives a single entry per CDR3 protein. These V and J calls rely on TCRdb rather than the paper's analysis. The data hold 95,000 to 100,000 distinct CDR3 sequences, with about an eighth observed a single time. As for time point: patch test 1, 2 weeks after DPC sensitization. As to treatment: therapeutic diphenylcyclopropenone sensitization with weekly scalp DPC. The authors' total RNA extraction used unfractionated whole blood. This sequence was found in a woman between 40 and 55 years old with alopecia areata. Some clones in this sample may be carry-over from other donors' samples. The chain combines TRBV12-3 or TRBV12-4 with TRBJ1-2; a weak D match, TRBD1 (6 bases). The material sequenced was whole blood, taken in connection with sensitization to the hapten diphenylcyclopropenone (DPC). The chain's CDR3 is CASSPINRVYGYTF. In DNA, the CDR3 is TGTGCCAGCAGTCCAATTAACAGGGTATACGGCTACACCTTC.